This T cell receptor (beta chain) was sequenced in a study of radiotherapy plus CTLA-4 blockade in lung cancer. Looking at the study overall: With 31% of patients having disease control, objective responses were seen in about 18%. General study findings and limits: After radiotherapy and ipilimumab, tumor-derived clones expanded in peripheral blood. How blood T cell clones changed early, along with interferon-beta, reportedly forecast response best.

V lost 5 bases and J 3 bases, leaving 13 bases between the germline ends. The CDR3 has 14 residues. CDR1 and CDR2 (germline): SEHNR, FQNEAQ (reference sequence). Profiling relied on immunoSEQ multiplex PCR, and the TCRdb table lists in-frame clones only, not all of them. The sample carries roughly 120,000 clones, roughly 74% recorded once. Regarding this clone: What it binds is not known.

Focal radiation and CTLA-4 blockade (ipilimumab) were tested in chemo-refractory metastatic non-small-cell lung cancer patients. The rearrangement uses TRBV7-9 and TRBJ1-1, with D uncertain. The source is a human donor with non-small cell lung cancer who had a partial response to radiotherapy plus ipilimumab. Here the sequenced sample was peripheral blood, taken from a patient treated with radiotherapy plus ipilimumab. The CDR3 region is CASSVDGGHTEAFF. In DNA, the CDR3 is TGTGCCAGCAGCGTAGACGGCGGCCACACTGAAGCTTTCTTT.